This T cell receptor beta chain was obtained from a study of tumor-infiltrating lymphocytes in oesophageal squamous cell carcinoma. TCRdb independently ran MiXCR on the PCR reads; one entry per CDR3 protein. The sample consists of about 21,000 distinct CDR3 sequences, 30% to 45% of them appearing once. This clonotype showed up just a few times. The clonotype originates from a male donor with esophageal squamous cell carcinoma. The sequencing input was esophageal tumor tissue.

CDR3 region: CATLTCPRGYTF. Here the CDR3 DNA reads TGTGCCACTCTGACGTGCCCCAGGGGCTACACCTTC. The chain is built from TRBV7-3 and TRBJ1-2; D remains unclear. The germline gives CDR1 SGHTA, CDR2 FQGTGA. The CDR3 contains 12 residues. V was shortened by 10 bases and J by 8 bases, with 17 bases between the two germline ends.